What follows are 30 T cell receptor beta chains derived from one specimen sequenced in a study of T-cell reconstitution after alpha-beta-depleted transplantation in children. Unique molecular identifiers were built into the TCRbeta library. TCRdb independently ran MiXCR on the PCR reads; one entry per CDR3 protein. The table lists fewer than 400,000 distinct CDR3 sequences, around 21% of them singletons. The material was PBMCs from the stem cell graft donor, obtained from the stem cell graft. All receptors come from a human donor who donated a stem cell graft to a child with acute myeloid leukemia.

The gene calls are TRBV20-1 and TRBJ1-4; perhaps TRBD1 as D (6 bases). From germline, CDR1 is DFQATT and CDR2 SNEGSKA (reference sequence). This CDR3 is 14 amino acids long. V was cut by 6 bases and J by 8 bases, with 19 bases left in between. The CDR3 loop is CSAENRVRWEKLFF. CDR3 nucleotide sequence: TGCAGTGCCGAAAACAGGGTCCGTTGGGAAAAACTGTTTTTT.

The genes are TRBV28 and TRBJ2-5; no clear D. The CDR3 is 14 residues long. V was shortened by 3 bases and J by 0 bases, with 8 bases between the two germline ends. In germline, CDR1 is MDHEN, CDR2 SYDVKM. As DNA, the CDR3 is TGTGCCAGCAGTTTCTTCAACTACCAAGAGACCCAGTACTTC. It codes for CASSFFNYQETQYF.

In this sample, this clonotype turned up a few times. This chain uses TRBV24-1 with TRBJ1-6; D is unclear. This CDR3 spans 12 amino acids. The V end lost 4 bases, the J end lost 8 bases, and 5 bases lay between the germline ends. Germline loops: CDR1 KGHDR, CDR2 SFDVKD. CDR3: CATSERDSPLHF. CDR3 bases: TGTGCCACCAGTGAGAGAGATTCACCCCTCCACTTT.

This clonotype was seen a few times. The J gene is TRBJ2-1, the V gene TRBV6-5; 11 bases align to TRBD2. Trimming at V came to 4 bases and at J to 2 bases, leaving 1 base not matched to a gene. The CDR3 sequence is 15 residues long. Germline V gene lookup returns CDR1 MNHEY and CDR2 SVGAGI. The CDR3 DNA follows: TGTGCCAGCAGTTCTAGCGGGAGGACCTACAATGAGCAGTTCTTC. It yields the protein CASSSSGRTYNEQFF.

V usage is TRBV7-2 and J usage is TRBJ2-6; no firm D call. There are 14 residues in the CDR3. V lost 5 bases and J lost 8, with 13 bases in between. Germline assignment: CDR1 SGHTA and CDR2 FQGNSA. This CDR3 is CASSPSLGSNVLTF. Here the CDR3 DNA reads TGTGCCAGCAGCCCAAGCCTAGGGTCCAACGTCCTGACTTTC.

This clonotype has only a few counts. DNA of the CDR3: TGTGCCAGCAGCCTTAATGGCCTAGCGGTGATCAATGAGCAGTTCTTC. Translating gives CASSLNGLAVINEQFF. The V and J genes are TRBV7-9 and TRBJ2-1; 7 nucleotides agree with TRBD2. Unmatched junction bases numbered 13, after V lost 5 bases and J lost 6 bases. The CDR3 runs to 16 residues. Germline assignment: CDR1 SEHNR and CDR2 FQNEAQ (reference sequence).

This clonotype was seen many times. The chain links TRBV28 to TRBJ2-7; D is tentatively TRBD1 or TRBD2 (5 bases each). The CDR3 contains 14 residues. Germline V gives CDR1 MDHEN, CDR2 SYDVKM. Trimming pared 8 bases from V and 2 bases from J, leaving 16 bases between. Written as DNA, the CDR3 is TGTGCCAGCGGATCAGAGGGGCAGGCCTACGAGCAGTACTTC. Encoded protein: CASGSEGQAYEQYF.

This clonotype has more than one count but fewer than ten. The chain employs TRBV7-2 and TRBJ2-1, with 7 bases matching TRBD2. V trimming: 2 bases; J trimming: 12 bases; junction bases outside the gene matches: 10. Germline-derived CDR1 and CDR2 are SGHTA and FQGNSA. The CDR3 spans 14 residues. DNA of the CDR3: TGTGCCAGCAGCTTATCAGGGAGACTAGCAGGGCAGTTCTTC. Amino acids: CASSLSGRLAGQFF. The complete variable domain, with remaining parts taken from reference TRBV7-2 and TRBJ2-1, reads GAGVSQSPSNKVTEKGKDVELRCDPISGHTALYWYRQSLGQGLEFLIYFQGNSAPDKSGLPSDRFSAERTGGSVSTLTIQRTQQEDSAVYLCASSLSGRLAGQFFGPGTRLTVL.

This clonotype was seen only a few times. This chain links TRBV7-2 with TRBJ2-7, with 7 positions matching TRBD2. The CDR3 runs to 15 residues. Unmatched junction bases numbered 7, after V lost 2 bases and J lost 3 bases. Germline V gene sequence: CDR1 SGHTA, CDR2 FQGNSA. This chain's CDR3 is CASSLRTGGNYEQYF. CDR3 DNA: TGTGCCAGCAGCTTACGGACGGGAGGAAACTACGAGCAGTACTTC.

The chain has TRBV28 and TRBJ2-2; D might be TRBD2 (5 bases). Germline values: CDR1 MDHEN, CDR2 SYDVKM. V was shortened by 4 bases and J by 13 bases, with 10 bases between the two germline ends. The CDR3 length is 11 residues. The CDR3 sequence: CASSSSSWLFF. The CDR3 bases are TGTGCCAGCAGTTCTAGCTCGTGGCTGTTTTTT.

As concerns this clonotype: Compared with germline, one end of the junction differs, possibly owing to a read error. The chain has TRBV3-1 and TRBJ1-2; D not certain. This CDR3 is built from 14 residues. Germline assignment: CDR1 LGHDT and CDR2 YNNKEL (reference sequence). CDR3 in DNA: TGTGCCAGCAGCCAAGATCGCGGGAGAGGTGGCTACATCTTC. It codes for CASSQDRGRGGYIF.

The gene calls are TRBV20-1 and TRBJ2-7; D is uncertain. The CDR3 totals 14 residues. Trimming pared 0 bases from V and 6 bases from J, leaving 15 bases between. The germline CDR1 and CDR2 sequences are DFQATT and SNEGSKA (reference sequence). CDR3 region: CSARDGKLRSEQYF. In DNA form, the CDR3 reads TGCAGTGCTAGAGATGGGAAGTTGAGGTCCGAGCAGTACTTC.

The chain has TRBV15 and TRBJ1-6; D call uncertain. CDR1 LNHNV and CDR2 YYDKDF come from the germline V gene (reference sequence). Trimming took off 0 bases at V and 9 bases at J, with 6 bases between the two ends. This CDR3 spans 13 amino acids. CDR3 coding DNA: TGTGCCACCAGCAGAGATGGGGTTTCACCCCTCCACTTT. It yields the protein CATSRDGVSPLHF.

This clonotype has a handful of counts. The chain has TRBV6-1 and TRBJ2-2; 8 positions agree with TRBD1. The CDR3 extends over 14 amino acids. Germline loops: CDR1 MNHNS, CDR2 SASEGT. With 5 bases clipped from V and 6 bases from J, the junction kept 5 bases outside the gene matches. The CDR3 DNA follows: TGTGCCAGCAGTCAGAGGACAGGGTCCGGGGAGCTGTTTTTT. It encodes CASSQRTGSGELFF.

This clonotype was counted between two and nine times. The chain is built from TRBV7-6 and TRBJ2-7; 7 bases match TRBD2. The CDR3 spans 17 residues. Per germline, CDR1 SGHVS and CDR2 FNYEAQ. Trimming took 3 bases from V and 5 from J; bases not matched to a gene: 16. CDR3 sequence (DNA): TGTGCCAGCAGCTTGATGTATGTGGGAGGGCCGCCCCACGAGCAGTACTTC. Translated, it gives CASSLMYVGGPPHEQYF. The complete variable domain, with remaining parts taken from reference TRBV7-6 and TRBJ2-7, reads GAGVSQSPRYKVTKRGQDVALRCDPISGHVSLYWYRQALGQGPEFLTYFNYEAQQDKSGLPNDRFSAERPEGSISTLTIQRTEQRDSAMYRCASSLMYVGGPPHEQYFGPGTRLTVT.

The V and J genes are TRBV11-1 and TRBJ2-5; maybe TRBD2 (6 bases). CDR1 SGHAT and CDR2 FQDESV come from the germline V gene (reference sequence). This CDR3 region has 18 residues. V lost 5 bases, J lost 1 base, and 23 bases lay in between. DNA of the CDR3: TGTGCCAGCAGCCCCCGGTATTTAGCGGTCGGGGCCCAAGAGACCCAGTACTTC. Translating gives CASSPRYLAVGAQETQYF.

V is TRBV3-1 and J is TRBJ2-1, with 7 bases aligning to TRBD1. The V and J ends lost 10 bases and 0 bases, in that order; junction bases with no gene match: 9. Germline loops: CDR1 LGHDT, CDR2 YNNKEL (reference sequence). The CDR3 covers 15 residues. CDR3 sequence: CATGQDTLSYNEQFF. The CDR3 nucleotides are TGTGCCACCGGACAGGACACCCTCTCCTACAATGAGCAGTTCTTC.

The V call is TRBV15, the J call TRBJ1-1; D is undetermined. Germline lookup yields CDR1 LNHNV and CDR2 YYDKDF (reference sequence). The CDR3 has 14 amino acids. The ends were cut back, 0 bases at V and 1 base at J, with 6 bases in the middle. DNA for the CDR3: TGTGCCACCAGCAGAGAATTGTCGAACACTGAAGCTTTCTTT. This translates into CATSRELSNTEAFF.

J is TRBJ1-5 and V is TRBV20-1; tentative D call: TRBD1 (5 bases). V was cut by 2 bases and J by 1 base, with 15 bases left in between. CDR1 is DFQATT, CDR2 SNEGSKA, per germline (reference sequence). There are 16 residues in the CDR3. CDR3 region: CSARTRGRSSNQPQHF. Written as DNA, the CDR3 is TGCAGTGCTAGAACAAGGGGCAGATCGAGCAATCAGCCCCAGCATTTT.

This sequence joins TRBV20-1 and TRBJ1-1; no clear D gene. Germline loops: CDR1 DFQATT, CDR2 SNEGSKA (reference sequence). The V end lost 0 bases, the J end lost 6 bases, and 14 bases lay between the germline ends. The CDR3 totals 14 residues. CDR3 coding DNA: TGCAGTGCTAGAGACAGGTTGGCCATATCTGAAGCTTTCTTT. It codes for CSARDRLAISEAFF.

The genes are TRBV29-1 and TRBJ2-1, with 9 bases matching TRBD2. With 7 bases clipped from V and 0 bases from J, the junction kept 10 bases outside the gene matches. The CDR3 sequence is 16 residues long. Germline CDR1 and CDR2: SQVTM and ANQGSEA. CDR3 nucleotides: TGCAGCGCTCGCCTAGCGGGGCCCTCCTCCTACAATGAGCAGTTCTTC. Translated: CSARLAGPSSYNEQFF.

The V call is TRBV12-3 or TRBV12-4, the J call TRBJ1-1; 7 bases align to TRBD1. The CDR3 is 14 amino acids. Trimming at V came to 5 bases and at J to 7 bases, leaving 10 bases not matched to a gene. In DNA, the CDR3 is TGTGCCAGCAGTCCCCCCAGGGGGGGTATTGAAGCTTTCTTT. Translation: CASSPPRGGIEAFF.

The sample holds a few counts of this clonotype. The chain carries TRBV27 and TRBJ2-5, with 12 bases aligning to TRBD1. V gave up 4 bases and J gave up 4 bases; unmatched junction bases: 4. Germline V lookup: CDR1 MNHEY, CDR2 SMNVEV (reference sequence). This CDR3 is 15 amino acids long. DNA for the CDR3: TGTGCCAGCAGTTCCGGGACAGGGGGCGGAGAGACCCAGTACTTC. Translated, it gives CASSSGTGGGETQYF.

This clonotype was recorded at least ten times. The chain carries TRBV20-1 and TRBJ2-7, with 8 bases matching TRBD2. Germline-derived CDR1 and CDR2 are DFQATT and SNEGSKA (reference sequence). There are 14 residues in the CDR3. With 6 bases clipped from V and 4 bases from J, the junction kept 11 bases outside the gene matches. CDR3 sequence reads: CSASPGLENYEQYF. The CDR3 nucleotides are TGCAGTGCCAGCCCGGGACTAGAAAATTACGAGCAGTACTTC.

This rearrangement joins TRBV29-1 to TRBJ1-2; D not resolved. V lost 0 bases and J 7 bases, leaving 12 bases between the germline ends. Per the germline V gene, CDR1 is SQVTM and CDR2 is ANQGSEA. The CDR3 length is 13 residues. The CDR3, as DNA: TGCAGCGTTGAAGATCTTCTAGGTTTTGGCTACACCTTC. This gives the protein CSVEDLLGFGYTF.

This clonotype was seen more than once but under ten times. The chain employs TRBV5-1 and TRBJ2-4; 8 nucleotides agree with TRBD1. The CDR3 spans 16 residues. Losses at the gene ends were 0 bases for V and 0 bases for J; bases not matched to a gene: 2. Germline CDR1 reads SGHRS; CDR2 reads YFSETQ. Here the CDR3 reads CASSLGQGKAKNIQYF. Written as DNA, the CDR3 is TGCGCCAGCAGCTTGGGACAGGGGAAAGCCAAAAACATTCAGTACTTC.

CDR3 in DNA: TGTGCCAGCAGTTACTCGAGGAGGGGGGATAGGGGCGAGCAGTACTTC. It codes for CASSYSRRGDRGEQYF. The chain couples TRBV6-5 to TRBJ2-7, with D perhaps being TRBD1 or TRBD2 (6 bases each). The CDR3 has 16 amino acids. V lost 0 bases to trimming and J lost 6 bases, with 18 bases between them. Germline CDR1 MNHEY, CDR2 SVGAGI.

This clonotype was recorded a few times. The chain is built from TRBV2 and TRBJ1-1; D is unclear. The CDR3 has 14 residues. V dropped 0 bases and J dropped 11 bases, with 16 bases sitting between them. The germline V gene encodes CDR1 SNHLY and CDR2 FYNNEI. The CDR3 loop reads CASSEALLRGWAFF. CDR3 DNA sequence: TGTGCCAGCAGTGAAGCGCTTCTGAGAGGTTGGGCTTTCTTT.

A few counts support this clonotype. V and J are TRBV9 and TRBJ2-7, with D uncertain. CDR3 size: 13 residues. Trimming cost V 3 bases and J 7 bases, with 14 bases left between them. CDR1 is SGDLS and CDR2 is YYNGEE in the germline V gene. This CDR3 is CASSDSAGWEQYF. The CDR3 DNA sequence: TGTGCCAGCAGCGACAGTGCCGGGTGGGAGCAGTACTTC.

This clonotype was detected only a few times. The chain uses TRBV5-1 and TRBJ1-5; D remains unclear. This CDR3 is built from 15 residues. CDR1 and CDR2 (germline): SGHRS, YFSETQ. Trimming took off 0 bases at V and 2 bases at J, with 9 bases between the two ends. Here the CDR3 reads CASSLGTSGNQPQHF. CDR3 nucleotide sequence: TGCGCCAGCAGCTTGGGGACCTCCGGCAATCAGCCCCAGCATTTT.